This entry lists 15 T cell receptor beta chains sequenced from one sample in a study of shared clonotypes between healthy human individuals. Sequencing was performed with immunoSEQ multiplex PCR; in TCRdb, only in-frame clones are kept and a portion is missing. The table shows about half a million clones, with more than 75% occurring only once. Sequencing was done on a sample of PBMCs. The receptors derive from a woman aged 40 to 49 in good health. Some clones in this sample may be carry-over from other donors' samples.

This clone was found many times. The chain combines TRBV30 with TRBJ2-7; D is undetermined. V lost 2 bases and J 6 bases, leaving 11 bases between the germline ends. The CDR3 is made up of 12 amino acids. Germline V gene data show CDR1 as GTSNPN and CDR2 as SVGIG (reference sequence). CDR3 in DNA: TGTGCCTGGAGTATCGGACGGGTCGAGCAGTACTTC. Translation gives CAWSIGRVEQYF.

The chain has TRBV28 and TRBJ2-1, with 10 bases aligning to TRBD2. This CDR3 spans 15 amino acids. The V gene's germline CDR1 is MDHEN and CDR2 SYDVKM. Trimming removed 3 bases from V and 6 bases from J; junction bases left unmatched: 5. The CDR3 reads CASSLASGSRNEQFF. In nucleotides, the CDR3 is TGTGCCAGCAGTTTGGCTAGCGGGAGCCGCAATGAGCAGTTCTTC.

The V gene is TRBV19, the J gene TRBJ2-5, with 7 bases fitting TRBD1. Germline CDR1 and CDR2: LNHDA and SQIVND (reference sequence). V dropped 5 bases and J dropped 4; count of bases not matched to a gene: 7. The CDR3 totals 14 residues. The CDR3 coding sequence is TGTGCCAGTAGTTCCCGGACAGGAGGAGAGACCCAGTACTTC. It yields the protein CASSSRTGGETQYF.

The V call is TRBV9, the J call TRBJ2-2; D unclear. The V end lost 3 bases, the J end lost 5 bases, and 8 bases lay between the germline ends. The germline V gene encodes CDR1 SGDLS and CDR2 YYNGEE. CDR3 length equals 13 residues. The CDR3 sequence: CASSGVPTGELFF. CDR3 DNA: TGTGCCAGCAGCGGAGTCCCGACCGGGGAGCTGTTTTTT.

The CDR3 sequence: CASSDREGAYNEQFF. CDR3 nucleotides: TGTGCCAGCAGCGATCGTGAAGGGGCCTACAATGAGCAGTTCTTC. V gene TRBV11-2 combines with J gene TRBJ2-1; TRBD1 is a possible D gene (5 bases). The germline V gene has CDR1 SGHAT and CDR2 FQNNGV. Between the trimmed V and J ends, which lost 5 bases and 2 bases, there was a span of 13 bases. The CDR3 is made up of 15 amino acids.

The gene calls are TRBV28 and TRBJ2-7; D unresolved. The CDR3 has 14 amino acids. Germline assignment: CDR1 MDHEN and CDR2 SYDVKM. With 1 base removed from V and 4 bases from J, the gap between germline ends came to 11 bases. DNA of the CDR3: TGTGCCAGCAGTTTATCGCAGTTTCGATACGAGCAGTACTTC. Its translation: CASSLSQFRYEQYF.

This clone has a single count. The chain has TRBV2 and TRBJ1-1, with D maybe TRBD1 (5 bases). Deletions cut 7 bases from V and 3 bases from J, with 12 bases between. The CDR3 loop spans 13 amino acids. Germline V gene lookup returns CDR1 SNHLY and CDR2 FYNNEI. The CDR3 DNA reads as TGTGCCAGCACCGGGACCGTGGACACTGAAGCTTTCTTT. It yields the protein CASTGTVDTEAFF.

V and J are TRBV19 and TRBJ1-4, with 7 bases lining up with TRBD1. Germline V lookup: CDR1 LNHDA, CDR2 SQIVND (reference sequence). This CDR3 is 15 amino acids long. The ends lost 5 bases at V and 0 bases at J; junction bases unmatched: 3. CDR3 coding DNA: TGTGCCAGTAGTCCCGGGACAGCAACTAATGAAAAACTGTTTTTT. Amino acids: CASSPGTATNEKLFF. Supplemented by reference TRBV19 and TRBJ1-4, the full variable domain reads DGGITQSPKYLFRKEGQNVTLSCEQNLNHDAMYWYRQDPGQGLRLIYYSQIVNDFQKGDIAEGYSVSREKKESFPLTVTSAQKNPTAFYLCASSPGTATNEKLFFGSGTQLSVL.

The chain recombines TRBV7-9 with TRBJ2-3; 8 nucleotides agree with TRBD2. The CDR3 has 15 amino acids. With 2 bases clipped from V and 2 bases from J, the junction kept 3 bases outside the gene matches. The germline CDR1 and CDR2 sequences are SEHNR and FQNEAQ (reference sequence). DNA for the CDR3: TGTGCCAGCAGCTTACGACTAGCGCACACAGATACGCAGTATTTT. Translated: CASSLRLAHTDTQYF.

CDR3 loop: CASSIGQGLQPQHF. For the CDR3, the DNA is TGTGCCAGCAGCATTGGACAGGGCCTTCAGCCCCAGCATTTT. The chain uses TRBV7-2 and TRBJ1-5; 8 bases are a match to TRBD1. The CDR3 is 14 amino acids. With 5 bases clipped from V and 6 bases from J, the junction kept 6 bases outside the gene matches. Germline CDR1 reads SGHTA; CDR2 reads FQGNSA.

The V call is TRBV7-3, the J call TRBJ1-2, with unresolved D. Looked up from germline, CDR1 is SGHTA and CDR2 is FQGTGA. CDR3 length equals 14 residues. Trimming stripped 5 bases from V and 3 bases from J, with 13 bases between. The CDR3 nucleotides read TGTGCCAGCAGCCTGGGGTCTGGCTACTATGGCTACACCTTC. This sequence encodes CASSLGSGYYGYTF.

The J gene is TRBJ1-2, the V gene TRBV2, with D hard to call. The ends were cut back, 1 base at V and 8 bases at J, with 11 bases in the middle. Germline CDR1 SNHLY, CDR2 FYNNEI. This CDR3 comprises 13 residues. CDR3 residues: CASSEETFGGYTF. CDR3 DNA sequence: TGTGCCAGCAGTGAAGAGACCTTTGGGGGCTACACCTTC.

The chain combines TRBV19 with TRBJ2-5, with 10 bases matching TRBD2. Germline V CDR1 and CDR2: LNHDA, SQIVND (reference sequence). The CDR3 is made up of 15 amino acids. The J segment lost 3 bases and the V segment lost 3 bases, leaving 4 bases of the junction unmatched. Here the CDR3 reads CASSMGLAREETQYF. CDR3 nucleotide sequence: TGTGCCAGTAGTATGGGACTAGCGAGGGAAGAGACCCAGTACTTC.

The V and J genes are TRBV14 and TRBJ1-6; D is possibly TRBD1 (5 bases). Trimming left V 2 bases short and J 8 bases short, with 19 bases between. CDR1 and CDR2 (germline): SGHDN, FVKESK. The CDR3 is 17 amino acids. The DNA for the CDR3 is TGTGCCAGCAGCCAATTTCGACGACACAGGAATTATTCACCCCTCCACTTT. This gives the protein CASSQFRRHRNYSPLHF.

This chain links TRBV7-2 with TRBJ2-7; 10 nucleotides match TRBD2. The CDR3 extends over 16 amino acids. Trimming removed 5 bases from V and 2 bases from J; junction bases left unmatched: 9. Germline CDR1 is SGHTA and CDR2 is FQGNSA. The CDR3 here is CASSTAGLAGAYEQYF. CDR3 coding DNA: TGTGCCAGCAGCACAGCGGGGCTAGCGGGAGCCTACGAGCAGTACTTC.